Here is one TCR beta chain with its context. Its antigen is unknown. The input lacks base qualities; no much larger clone sits a single base away. These data are taken from a study of lymphopenia after photon versus proton radiotherapy (dated by TCRdb to between 2018 and 2020). General notes on the study: Photon and proton radiation therapy were compared by the study for their immunological effects in patients with gastrointestinal tumors who developed high-grade lymphopenia. The 20 or so patients in the cohort had gastrointestinal tumors, were treated with either photon or proton therapy, and subsequently developed lymphopenia. The study aimed to characterize how the two radiation modalities differ in their impact on the immune system. What the research found in general, with its limitations: Proton-treated patients stayed relatively stable during treatment, while photon-treated patients lost naive T cells and TCR diversity and gained effector/memory populations. After the lymphocyte count nadir, oligoclonal expansion, especially of CD8+ Temra cells, was observed in photon-treated repertoires, and the drop in diversity was driven by this expansion. The survival association was examined only in patients who died, and the authors described better survival with proton therapy as a possibility, not as a demonstrated result. Across the cohort, a larger post-nadir drop in TCR diversity was inversely correlated with overall survival time among patients who died.

The cysteine opens and the phenylalanine closes a CDR3 of 13 amino acids. Only the CDR3 region is kept as DNA, spanning 39 bases read in frame from base 1. The germline V gene supplies CDR1 SGDLS and CDR2 YYNGEE. Trimming costs V 0 bases and J 6 bases, and their ends lie 8 bases apart. Libraries were made using the immunoSEQ multiplex PCR assay. Deep sequencing of rearranged TCR beta loci, alongside multiparametric flow cytometry, was used to profile T cell repertoires. TCRdb re-hosts the immuneACCESS table, in-frame sequences only. Its copies lack some clones; in the studies checked, an unresolved V gene accounts for under half of them, and the cause for the rest is not known. The sample records about 29,000 clones, about 87% of which are singletons. The ten largest account for 40% to 60% of the sample.

The sequence is built from TRBV9 and TRBJ2-3, with a weak D call of TRBD2 (5 bases match). The TCR originated in a woman aged 55-69 years with cholangiocarcinoma. Some clones in this sample may be carry-over from other donors' samples. Sequences were derived from peripheral blood, sampled from a patient treated with proton-based radiotherapy. The DNA is TGTGCCAGCAGCGTAGCGGGCGGGGATACGCAGTATTTT. Translated, this gives CASSVAGGDTQYF.